This TCR beta chain derives from a study of blood T cell repertoires in COVID-19. Whole-study context: Sites across the United States, Italy and Spain contributed samples from acute and convalescent COVID-19. Nucleic acid was either cDNA or gDNA, and it came from T cells, B-cell-depleted T cells, or PBMCs.

Produced via immunoSEQ multiplex PCR; TCRdb's table is partial and in-frame only. The sample records about 98,000 clones, about 85% being singletons. CDR3 size: 15 residues. CDR1 and CDR2 (germline): KGHSH, LQKENI. V lost 6 bases and J 2 bases, leaving 16 bases between the germline ends. The chain employs TRBV18 and TRBJ1-1; weak D call: TRBD1 (6 bases). The receptor comes from a woman of 80 years or more with acute or convalescent COVID-19. Sequenced material: peripheral blood. The CDR3 DNA sequence: TGTGCCAGCTCGGCGGACAGAACAACTAACACTGAAGCTTTCTTT. Encoded protein: CASSADRTTNTEAFF.